The 24 T cell receptor beta chains reported below all come from one sample, sequenced in a study of sequential checkpoint blockade in melanoma. Indicated treatment: randomized to nivolumab then ipilimumab (arm A) or the reverse (arm B). Profiling relied on immunoSEQ multiplex PCR, and the TCRdb table lists in-frame clones only, not all of them. The data hold around 18,000 clones, with roughly two thirds observed a single time. The sample in question was CD8+ T cells sorted from blood (inferred from file names), obtained from a patient given nivolumab and ipilimumab in sequence. The source of these receptors is a human donor with melanoma.

The CDR3 loop reads CASSTGWEGIYNEQFF. In nucleotides, the CDR3 is TGTGCCAGCAGCACAGGGTGGGAGGGAATCTACAATGAGCAGTTCTTC. The chain recombines TRBV28 with TRBJ2-1, with D possibly matching TRBD2 (7 bases). From germline, CDR1 is MDHEN and CDR2 SYDVKM. The CDR3 consists of 16 residues. Deletions cut 6 bases from V and 3 bases from J, with 18 bases between.

This clone has a handful of counts. The chain employs TRBV7-9 and TRBJ1-5; D gene unclear. This CDR3 spans 15 amino acids. Between the trimmed V and J ends, which lost 1 base and 2 bases, there was a span of 9 bases. Germline CDR1 reads SEHNR; CDR2 reads FQNEAQ (reference sequence). The CDR3 DNA sequence: TGTGCCAGCAGCTTAGGACCCGGGGGCAATCAGCCCCAGCATTTT. Translated, it gives CASSLGPGGNQPQHF. The full variable domain, in which reference TRBV7-9 and TRBJ1-5 provide the parts outside the CDR3, is DTGVSQNPRHKITKRGQNVTFRCDPISEHNRLYWYRQTLGQGPEFLTYFQNEAQLEKSRLLSDRFSAERPKGSFSTLEIQRTEQGDSAMYLCASSLGPGGNQPQHFGDGTRLSIL.

This chain connects TRBV7-9 to TRBJ1-1; TRBD1 aligns across 7 bases. Trimming removed 1 base from V and 5 bases from J; junction bases left unmatched: 4. CDR3 length equals 14 residues. The germline V gene encodes CDR1 SEHNR and CDR2 FQNEAQ (reference sequence). For the CDR3, the DNA is TGTGCCAGCAGCTTAGAACACAGGGGAACTGAAGCTTTCTTT. Its protein is CASSLEHRGTEAFF.

This clone has just a few counts. V gene TRBV6-5 combines with J gene TRBJ2-5; D perhaps matches TRBD2 (7 bases). The V gene's germline CDR1 is MNHEY and CDR2 SVGAGI. This CDR3 has 12 residues. Trimming took off 7 bases at V and 7 bases at J, with 13 bases between the two ends. This chain's CDR3 is CASTWEGGTQYF. DNA of the CDR3: TGTGCCAGCACTTGGGAGGGGGGGACCCAGTACTTC.

V usage is TRBV7-6 and J usage is TRBJ2-5, with TRBD2 as a possible D gene (6 bases). Trimming left V 1 base short and J 5 bases short, with 11 bases between. The CDR3 runs 14 residues. Germline lookup yields CDR1 SGHVS and CDR2 FNYEAQ. The CDR3 loop is CASSLGGGSETQYF. The CDR3 nucleotides are TGTGCCAGCAGCTTAGGAGGAGGGAGCGAGACCCAGTACTTC.

DNA of the CDR3: TGCAGCGTTGAACAGGGGGACTACACTGAAGCTTTCTTT. Translated, it gives CSVEQGDYTEAFF. J is TRBJ1-1 and V is TRBV29-1; TRBD1 aligns across 7 bases. The J segment lost 3 bases and the V segment lost 2 bases, leaving 3 bases of the junction unmatched. Looked up from germline, CDR1 is SQVTM and CDR2 is ANQGSEA. The CDR3 runs to 13 residues.

The rearrangement links TRBV4-1 to TRBJ2-7; 7 nucleotides align to TRBD1. Germline V gene lookup returns CDR1 MGHRA and CDR2 YSYEKL. The CDR3 sequence is 17 residues long. Trimming at V came to 4 bases and at J to 1 base, leaving 13 bases not matched to a gene. This CDR3 is CASSLLTIRQGSYEQYF. CDR3 bases: TGCGCCAGCAGCCTTCTAACGATCCGACAGGGATCCTACGAGCAGTACTTC.

This sequence joins TRBV7-9 and TRBJ1-2, with D possibly being TRBD1 (5 bases). Germline CDR1 is SEHNR and CDR2 is FQNEAQ (reference sequence). The V and J ends lost 3 bases and 0 bases respectively, with 14 bases between them. The CDR3 spans 16 residues. CDR3 amino acids: CASSLQQGQPNYGYTF. As DNA, the CDR3 is TGTGCCAGCAGCTTGCAGCAGGGCCAACCTAACTATGGCTACACCTTC.

This clone was seen a few times. This sequence joins TRBV6-6 and TRBJ2-5, with TRBD2 identical over 8 bases. CDR1 is MNHNY and CDR2 is SVGAGI in the germline V gene (reference sequence). Trimming at V came to 2 bases and at J to 9 bases, leaving 5 bases not matched to a gene. The CDR3 loop spans 13 amino acids. CDR3 sequence reads: CASSYTAGEAQYF. CDR3 DNA sequence: TGTGCCAGCAGTTACACAGCGGGGGAGGCCCAGTACTTC.

This chain links TRBV4-1 with TRBJ2-7; 7 nucleotides agree with TRBD1. The ends lost 1 base at V and 6 bases at J; junction bases unmatched: 6. Germline loops: CDR1 MGHRA, CDR2 YSYEKL. The CDR3 loop spans 14 amino acids. The CDR3 DNA reads TGCGCCAGCAGCCAAGCAAGGGGGCGCGTCGAGCAGTACTTC. Translation gives CASSQARGRVEQYF.

This chain links TRBV19 with TRBJ2-1; possible D gene TRBD2, 5 bases. Trimming removed 9 bases from V and 7 bases from J, with 13 bases in between. CDR1 is LNHDA, CDR2 SQIVND, per germline (reference sequence). The length of the CDR3 is 12 residues. The CDR3 nucleotides read TGTGCCAGCCGGACTCCGTTGAATGAGCAGTTCTTC. It yields the protein CASRTPLNEQFF.

The chain recombines TRBV4-3 with TRBJ2-1; the match to TRBD2 covers 9 bases. CDR3 length: 17 amino acids. Per germline, CDR1 LGHNA and CDR2 YSLEER. V shed 0 bases and J 5 bases; nucleotides not matched to a gene: 8. CDR3 in amino acids: CASSQDVWRLADNEQFF. CDR3 DNA: TGCGCCAGCAGCCAAGATGTGTGGCGACTAGCGGACAATGAGCAGTTCTTC.

The chain recombines TRBV7-9 with TRBJ1-1; unclear D gene. Germline V gene lookup returns CDR1 SEHNR and CDR2 FQNEAQ (reference sequence). CDR3 length equals 13 residues. The V and J ends lost 7 bases and 1 base respectively, with 10 bases between them. CDR3 bases: TGTGCCAGCATCCCGACACCGAACACTGAAGCTTTCTTT. It yields the protein CASIPTPNTEAFF.

The chain couples TRBV2 to TRBJ2-5; 7 nucleotides align to TRBD1. The end of the DNA fits TRBJ2-7 better, so the J call may be wrong. CDR3 length: 15 residues. In germline, CDR1 is SNHLY, CDR2 FYNNEI. The CDR3 nucleotides read TGTGCCAGCAGTGCGAGGTGGGACAGCTCCTACGAGCAGTACTTC. Its translation is CASSARWDSSYEQYF.

The rearrangement joins TRBV27 to TRBJ2-7; D uncertain. V was pared by 10 bases and J by 0 bases, with 10 bases between. CDR3 length: 12 amino acids. Per germline, CDR1 MNHEY and CDR2 SMNVEV (reference sequence). CDR3 protein: CATQTDSYEQYF. CDR3 coding DNA: TGTGCCACACAGACGGACTCCTACGAGCAGTACTTC.

This clone has a single count. The rearrangement links TRBV11-2 to TRBJ2-7; the D gene is possibly TRBD2 (6 bases). Germline lookup yields CDR1 SGHAT and CDR2 FQNNGV. Trimming pared 2 bases from V and 4 bases from J, leaving 15 bases between. The CDR3 consists of 15 residues. This CDR3 is CASSLSRDFLYEQYF. DNA for the CDR3: TGTGCCAGCAGCTTATCCCGGGACTTTTTATACGAGCAGTACTTC.

This clone has more than one count but fewer than ten. The CDR3 DNA reads TGTGCCAGCAGTCCTCCGGGAGGACACGGCGTTACCTACGAGCAGTACTTC. Amino acids: CASSPPGGHGVTYEQYF. The chain carries TRBV28 and TRBJ2-7, with 7 bases matching TRBD2. Germline values: CDR1 MDHEN, CDR2 SYDVKM. The CDR3 has 17 amino acids. The junction had 15 bases not matched to a gene; V was cut back by 5 bases and J by 2 bases.

The rearrangement links TRBV7-2 to TRBJ1-1; 10 bases align to TRBD1. CDR1 is SGHTA, CDR2 FQGNSA, per germline. The CDR3 is 16 amino acids. Germline trimming cut 5 bases from V and 4 bases from J; bases unmatched to any gene: 10. The CDR3 nucleotides read TGTGCCAGCAGCCGGTGGGACAGGGGTCTTCGCACTGAAGCTTTCTTT. It yields the protein CASSRWDRGLRTEAFF.

The genes are TRBV7-9 and TRBJ1-4; 12 nucleotides match TRBD1. From germline, CDR1 is SEHNR and CDR2 FQNEAQ (reference sequence). Trimming removed 2 bases from V and 7 bases from J; junction bases left unmatched: 14. The CDR3 has 19 residues. The CDR3 nucleotides read TGTGCCAGCAGCTTACCTCCGGGACAGGGGGCCTTGCGGGCTGAAAAACTGTTTTTT. This codes for CASSLPPGQGALRAEKLFF.

This clone was seen only a few times. V gene TRBV13 combines with J gene TRBJ2-3; 9 nucleotides agree with TRBD2. This CDR3 spans 16 amino acids. Unmatched junction bases numbered 13, after V lost 5 bases and J lost 7 bases. Germline CDR1 and CDR2: PRHDT and FYEKMQ (reference sequence). The CDR3 DNA is TGTGCCAGCAGCGGGGGGGGGCGGGAGGGCCTAAATACGCAGTATTTT. Amino acid sequence: CASSGGGREGLNTQYF.

This clone occurred a few times. The rearrangement links TRBV28 to TRBJ2-7; 8 bases agree with TRBD1. Germline values: CDR1 MDHEN, CDR2 SYDVKM. The CDR3 has 14 residues. The V and J ends lost 7 bases and 5 bases, in that order; junction bases with no gene match: 10. In nucleotides, the CDR3 is TGTGCCAGCACCCCGACAGGGGTATGGGACGAGCAGTACTTC. Translation: CASTPTGVWDEQYF.

The chain combines TRBV6-4 with TRBJ2-3; 9 bases are shared with TRBD1. Germline V gene lookup returns CDR1 MRHNA and CDR2 SNTAGT. The CDR3 runs 16 residues. The junction had 8 bases not matched to a gene; V was cut back by 3 bases and J by 4 bases. The CDR3 DNA sequence: TGTGCCAGCAGTGAAACGGGACAGGGAGGGGCAGATACGCAGTATTTT. Residues: CASSETGQGGADTQYF.

The CDR3 DNA reads TGTGCCAGTAGTATCAAGGAGGGCCATAGCAATCAGCCCCAGCATTTT. It translates to CASSIKEGHSNQPQHF. V usage is TRBV19 and J usage is TRBJ1-5; D not certain. V dropped 3 bases and J dropped 0 bases, with 12 bases sitting between them. The CDR3 sequence is 16 residues long. Looked up from germline, CDR1 is LNHDA and CDR2 is SQIVND (reference sequence). Full variable domain (rest looked up from reference TRBV19 and TRBJ1-5): DGGITQSPKYLFRKEGQNVTLSCEQNLNHDAMYWYRQDPGQGLRLIYYSQIVNDFQKGDIAEGYSVSREKKESFPLTVTSAQKNPTAFYLCASSIKEGHSNQPQHFGDGTRLSIL.

This clone was detected only a few times. CDR3 residues: CASSSSTGDVWNEQFF. In DNA, the CDR3 is TGTGCCAGCAGCTCTAGTACCGGGGATGTCTGGAATGAGCAGTTCTTC. V is TRBV7-8 and J is TRBJ2-1; D possibly corresponds to TRBD2 (5 bases). V lost 4 bases and J lost 7, with 20 bases in between. Germline-derived CDR1 and CDR2 are SGHVS and FQNEAQ. The CDR3 contains 16 residues.